The present TCR beta chain was sequenced within a study of blood T cell repertoires in COVID-19. As handled by the study authors: Reference gene primer amplification gave estimated nucleated cell counts. Sequencing was performed with immunoSEQ multiplex PCR; in TCRdb, only in-frame clones are kept and a portion is missing. D and trimming were read from the DNA, whereas the V and J calls and clone size are those reported in that table. The repertoire includes 150,000 to 200,000 clones, 86% of them detected once, and 2.5% to 3% sits in the top ten. Per germline, CDR1 SEHNR and CDR2 FQNEAQ (reference sequence). V was pared by 0 bases and J by 7 bases, with 10 bases between. CDR3 size: 15 residues.

This sequence joins TRBV7-9 and TRBJ1-6, with a tentative D call TRBD1 (5 bases). The TCR comes from a woman in her twenties or thirties with active or convalescent COVID-19. Sequences were obtained from peripheral blood. The CDR3 DNA reads as TGTGCCAGCAGCTTAGCTACGGGGGGGAATTCACCCCTCCACTTT. This gives the protein CASSLATGGNSPLHF.